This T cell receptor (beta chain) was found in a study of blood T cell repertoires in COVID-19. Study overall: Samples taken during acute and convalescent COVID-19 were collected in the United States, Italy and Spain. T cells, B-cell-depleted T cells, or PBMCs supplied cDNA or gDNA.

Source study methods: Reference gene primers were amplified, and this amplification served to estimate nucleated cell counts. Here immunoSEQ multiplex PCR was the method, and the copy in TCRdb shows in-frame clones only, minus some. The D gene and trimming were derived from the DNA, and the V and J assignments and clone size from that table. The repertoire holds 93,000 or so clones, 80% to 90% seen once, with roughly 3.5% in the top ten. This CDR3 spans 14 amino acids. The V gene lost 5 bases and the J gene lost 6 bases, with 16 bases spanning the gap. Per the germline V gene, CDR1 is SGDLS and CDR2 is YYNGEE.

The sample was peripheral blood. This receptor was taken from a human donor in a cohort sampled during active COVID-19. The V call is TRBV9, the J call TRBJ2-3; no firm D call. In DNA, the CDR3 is TGTGCCAGCAGTGTGACAAGCCCGGCGGATACGCAGTATTTT. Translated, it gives CASSVTSPADTQYF.